Listed below are T cell receptor beta chains from one sample, sequenced in a study of shared clonotypes between healthy human individuals. The assay was immunoSEQ multiplex PCR, and TCRdb's table has in-frame clones only and misses some. The sample lists about 980,000 clones, 70% to 85% occurring once. The specimen was memory CD4+ T cells sorted from blood. These TCRs come from a man in his late teens or twenties in good health. CDR3s include the opening cysteine and the closing phenylalanine or tryptophan. A D gene is named only where the DNA matches it firmly. Size values are once, few and many counts, or a class for expanded clones, and some rows have none.

CDR3aa,CDR3nt,v_gene,d_gene,abundance,j_gene
CASSSGGTGTEAFF,TGCGCCAGCAGCTCCGGTGGGACGGGCACTGAAGCTTTCTTT,TRBV5-1,-,-,TRBJ1-1
CASSRTDYYEQYF,TGTGCCAGCAGCCGGACAGATTACTACGAGCAGTACTTC,TRBV11-2,-,-,TRBJ2-7
CASTLDRARGYTF,TGTGCCAGCACCCTGGACAGGGCCAGGGGCTACACCTTC,TRBV28,TRBD1,-,TRBJ1-2
CASSFDRRWTEAFF,TGTGCCAGCAGTTTTGACAGGAGGTGGACTGAAGCTTTCTTT,TRBV28,-,few,TRBJ1-1
CASSLSGISNQPQHF,TGTGCCAGCAGTTTATCAGGTATTAGCAATCAGCCCCAGCATTTT,TRBV28,-,once,TRBJ1-5
CASRRDELSYEQYF,TGTGCCAGCAGGAGGGACGAGCTCTCCTACGAGCAGTACTTC,TRBV2,-,once,TRBJ2-7
CSVVRYLAGGGGELFF,TGCAGCGTTGTTCGATATCTAGCGGGAGGAGGTGGGGAGCTGTTTTTT,TRBV29-1,TRBD2,-,TRBJ2-2
CASSLGTGSNYGYTF,TGTGCCAGCAGCTTAGGGACAGGGAGTAACTATGGCTACACCTTC,TRBV7-8,TRBD1,once,TRBJ1-2
CASSPRGQTYEQYF,TGTGCCAGCTCACCACGAGGACAGACCTACGAGCAGTACTTC,TRBV18,-,-,TRBJ2-7
CASSYSDGPGGYTF,TGTGCCAGCAGTTACTCCGATGGGCCGGGAGGCTACACCTTC,TRBV6-5,-,-,TRBJ1-2
CASSPGQTYEQYF,TGTGCCAGCAGTCCGGGACAAACCTACGAGCAGTACTTC,TRBV21-1,-,-,TRBJ2-7
CASSSSSGGMINEQFF,TGCGCCAGCAGCTCCTCTAGCGGGGGTATGATAAATGAGCAGTTCTTC,TRBV5-1,TRBD2,few,TRBJ2-1
CASSLRRNQPQHF,TGTGCCAGCAGCTTGCGACGCAATCAGCCCCAGCATTTT,TRBV5-6,-,-,TRBJ1-5
CSVRQDSNQPQHF,TGCAGCGTACGACAGGATAGCAATCAGCCCCAGCATTTT,TRBV29-1,-,once,TRBJ1-5
CASSPGTPSYEQYF,TGCGCCAGCAGCCCTGGGACGCCTTCCTACGAGCAGTACTTC,TRBV5-1,-,-,TRBJ2-7
CASSPLRQGESPLHF,TGTGCCAGCTCACCTTTAAGACAGGGTGAATCACCCCTCCACTTT,TRBV18,TRBD1,-,TRBJ1-6
CASGSAFF,TGTGCCAGCGGGTCTGCTTTCTTT,TRBV25-1,-,-,TRBJ1-1
CAWSGGQSYEQYF,TGTGCCTGGAGTGGGGGACAGTCTTACGAGCAGTACTTC,TRBV30,TRBD1,few,TRBJ2-7
CASSLASPPGEQYF,TGTGCCAGCAGCTTAGCTAGCCCCCCGGGCGAGCAGTACTTC,TRBV7-2,-,few,TRBJ2-7
CASSPLQGIGVSPLHF,TGTGCCAGCAGTCCGCTACAGGGAATTGGGGTGTCACCCCTCCACTTT,TRBV7-2,-,-,TRBJ1-6
CAWSVGRSSGNTIYF,TGTGCCTGGAGTGTAGGTAGAAGCTCTGGAAACACCATATATTTT,TRBV30,-,-,TRBJ1-3
CASSLELGGELFF,TGTGCCAGCAGCTTAGAACTGGGCGGGGAGCTGTTTTTT,TRBV11-3,-,-,TRBJ2-2
CASSEQRNEQFF,TGTGCCAGCTCGGAACAGCGAAATGAGCAGTTCTTC,TRBV18,-,-,TRBJ2-1
CASSLLGLEQYF,TGTGCCAGCAGTTTATTGGGGCTCGAGCAGTACTTC,TRBV28,-,-,TRBJ2-7
CASSPMTLNTEAFF,TGTGCCAGCTCACCCATGACCCTGAACACTGAAGCTTTCTTT,TRBV18,-,few,TRBJ1-1
CASSRGQNTEAFF,TGCGCCAGCAGTCGGGGACAGAACACTGAAGCTTTCTTT,TRBV5-1,-,-,TRBJ1-1
CASLVAGAGTDTQYF,TGTGCCAGCCTCGTAGCGGGGGCGGGAACAGATACGCAGTATTTT,TRBV5-4,TRBD2,-,TRBJ2-3
CASSSTDRGLYEQYF,TGTGCCAGCAGTTCGACGGACAGGGGGCTCTACGAGCAGTACTTC,TRBV27,TRBD1,-,TRBJ2-7
CASSPGQGGRSVEQYF,TGTGCCAGCAGCCCGGGACAGGGGGGGAGGTCAGTCGAGCAGTACTTC,TRBV27,TRBD1,-,TRBJ2-7
CASSEGGIGDHGYTF,TGTGCCAGCAGTGAAGGTGGGATTGGGGACCACGGCTACACCTTC,TRBV6-1,-,-,TRBJ1-2